This entry concerns a single TCR beta chain. This sample stems from a study of cytomegalovirus exposure and HLA in healthy donors. Looked up from germline, CDR1 is SGHDN and CDR2 is FVKESK. V lost 3 bases and J 7 bases, leaving 12 bases between the germline ends. The CDR3 is 14 amino acids. Use of 60 Vbeta and 13 Jbeta primers characterized the PCR. Sequencing used immunoSEQ multiplex PCR; TCRdb keeps in-frame clones, though not all of them. The sample carries around 190,000 clones, approximately 80% recorded once. The sequencing sample was made of PBMCs. The chain carries TRBV14 and TRBJ1-4, with D possibly TRBD1 on 5 matching bases. This receptor was obtained from a woman aged 25 to 39 in good health and CMV-seronegative. The CDR3 nucleotides are TGTGCCAGCAGCCAGACAGCTATCGGTGAAAAACTGTTTTTT. Translation: CASSQTAIGEKLFF.